This TCR beta chain appears in the sequencing data of a study of T cells in Graves' hyperthyroidism and ophthalmopathy. Study results and limitations: Most thyroid clonotypes expanded above 0.001 appeared in blood too.

The V and J ends lost 2 bases and 3 bases respectively, with 17 bases between them. The CDR3 totals 15 residues. CDR1 is DFQATT, CDR2 SNEGSKA, per germline (reference sequence). In this sample, this clonotype turned up many times. Its antigen is not identified. Template material for amplifying TCR beta CDR3 regions consisted of RNA transcripts. HTBI primers were the set used in a first-round RT-PCR of the TCR CDR3. TCRdb fed the multiplex PCR reads into MiXCR, producing one record per CDR3 protein. The sample lists about 420,000 distinct CDR3 sequences, approximately 14% occurring once. The chain carries TRBV20-1 and TRBJ2-7; weak D call: TRBD1 (6 bases). The sequence was collected from a woman between 18 and 30 years old with Graves' hyperthyroidism. The sequenced material came from blood. In nucleotides, the CDR3 is TGCAGTGCTAGAAGGGTTGGGGACAACCACTACGAGCAGTACTTC. Its protein is CSARRVGDNHYEQYF.